The rows below give T cell receptor beta chains drawn from one sample of a study of sequential checkpoint blockade in melanoma. Libraries were prepared by immunoSEQ multiplex PCR; TCRdb keeps only in-frame clonotypes and omits some of them. This table has about 7,200 clones, around 20% appearing once. This sample comprised tumor tissue (inferred from file names), obtained from a patient given nivolumab and ipilimumab in sequence. These TCRs come from a human donor with melanoma. Each CDR3 is given with its conserved first and last residue. The order of the fields is clone size, V gene, J gene, D gene, CDR3 DNA, CDR3 protein. The D gene is left open where the match is weak. The size of a clone is reported for some rows only, either as once, few or many, or as a class for expanded clones.

size: NA; V: TRBV5-1; J: TRBJ1-1; D: NA; DNA: TGCGCCAGCAGCTTGGTCCCGGGTGGAGACACTGAAGCTTTCTTT; CDR3: CASSLVPGGDTEAFF
size: many; V: TRBV7-6; J: TRBJ1-1; D: NA; DNA: TGTGCCAGCAGCTTGGCTCTGGAGTCAGCCAACACTGAAGCTTTCTTT; CDR3: CASSLALESANTEAFF
size: NA; V: TRBV6-7; J: TRBJ2-1; D: NA; DNA: TGTGCCAGCAGTTACCCGGGACATAAGTTCTTC; CDR3: CASSYPGHKFF
size: many; V: TRBV11-3; J: TRBJ2-5; D: NA; DNA: TGTGCCAGCAGTTTTCTACTCGGGACGGGGGTACGAGAGACCCAGTACTTC; CDR3: CASSFLLGTGVRETQYF
size: NA; V: TRBV11-3; J: TRBJ2-5; D: TRBD1; DNA: TGTGCCAGCAGCTTGGTAGGGACAGGGGGGGAGACCCAGTACTTC; CDR3: CASSLVGTGGETQYF
size: medium-sized; V: TRBV23-1; J: TRBJ2-1; D: TRBD1; DNA: TGCGCCAGCAGCAAGGACAGGCCCAATGAGCAGTTCTTC; CDR3: CASSKDRPNEQFF
size: few; V: TRBV6-8; J: TRBJ2-3; D: TRBD2; DNA: TGTGCCAGCAGTTCCGGGACTAGCGCTGACACAGATACGCAGTATTTT; CDR3: CASSSGTSADTDTQYF
size: NA; V: TRBV18; J: TRBJ1-1; D: NA; DNA: TGTGCCAGCTCACCACCCACGGAATACACTGAAGCTTTCTTT; CDR3: CASSPPTEYTEAFF
size: many; V: TRBV11-3; J: TRBJ1-5; D: TRBD1; DNA: TGTGCCAGCAGCGGACAGGGGGTGGATCAGCCCCAGCATTTT; CDR3: CASSGQGVDQPQHF
size: medium-sized; V: TRBV6-8; J: TRBJ1-1; D: NA; DNA: TGTGCCAGCAGTTACGGCACTAACACTGAAGCTTTCTTT; CDR3: CASSYGTNTEAFF
size: few; V: TRBV7-6; J: TRBJ2-5; D: NA; DNA: TGTGCCAGCAGCACCGTTAAGGGTCGGGAGACCCAGTACTTC; CDR3: CASSTVKGRETQYF
size: few; V: TRBV9; J: TRBJ1-4; D: NA; DNA: TGTGCCAGCAGCCCGCCTAATAAGGGGCATAAAACTAATGAAAAACTGTTTTTT; CDR3: CASSPPNKGHKTNEKLFF
size: many; V: TRBV11-3; J: TRBJ2-2; D: TRBD2; DNA: TGTGCCAGCAGCTTGGGACTAGCGAACACCGGGGAGCTGTTTTTT; CDR3: CASSLGLANTGELFF
size: NA; V: TRBV5-1; J: TRBJ2-3; D: TRBD2; DNA: TGCGCCAGCAGCTCCGCCGGGGGGGTGTCAGATACGCAGTATTTT; CDR3: CASSSAGGVSDTQYF